The entry below gives a single TCR beta chain sequence along with its context. The data were taken from a study of T-cell memory formation after mild COVID-19. V lost 6 bases and J 4 bases, leaving 13 bases between the germline ends. CDR3 length: 13 residues. CDR1 and CDR2 from the germline V gene are SQVTM and ANQGSEA. Via MiXCR, TCRdb re-called the 5' RACE reads, giving one row per CDR3 protein. This table holds around 320,000 distinct CDR3 sequences, approximately 14% found once. Sequencing input: PBMCs or a T cell subset sorted from them (not recorded which). This chain joins TRBV29-1 and TRBJ1-3; D is unresolved. The origin of this receptor is a man between 18 and 29 years old who had mild COVID-19 (a few samples of this study predate the infection). Cell type and time point are not known. CDR3 loop: CSVISISGNTIYF. The CDR3 DNA sequence: TGCAGCGTAATCTCTATTTCCGGAAACACCATATATTTT.